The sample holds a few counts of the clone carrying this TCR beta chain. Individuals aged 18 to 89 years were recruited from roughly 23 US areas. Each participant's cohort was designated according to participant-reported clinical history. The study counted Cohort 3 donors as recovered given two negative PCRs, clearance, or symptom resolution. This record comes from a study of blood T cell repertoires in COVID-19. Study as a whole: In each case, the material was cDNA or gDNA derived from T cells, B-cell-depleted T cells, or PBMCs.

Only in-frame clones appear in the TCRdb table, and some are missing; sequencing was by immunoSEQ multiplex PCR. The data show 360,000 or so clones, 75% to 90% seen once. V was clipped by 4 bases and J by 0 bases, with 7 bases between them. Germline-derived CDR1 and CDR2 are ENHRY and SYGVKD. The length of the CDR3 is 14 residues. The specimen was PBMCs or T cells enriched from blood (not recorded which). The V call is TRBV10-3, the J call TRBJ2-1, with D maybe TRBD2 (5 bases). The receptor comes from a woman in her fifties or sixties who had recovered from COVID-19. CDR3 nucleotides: TGTGCCATCAGTGCGACTAACTCCTACAATGAGCAGTTCTTC. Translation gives CAISATNSYNEQFF.